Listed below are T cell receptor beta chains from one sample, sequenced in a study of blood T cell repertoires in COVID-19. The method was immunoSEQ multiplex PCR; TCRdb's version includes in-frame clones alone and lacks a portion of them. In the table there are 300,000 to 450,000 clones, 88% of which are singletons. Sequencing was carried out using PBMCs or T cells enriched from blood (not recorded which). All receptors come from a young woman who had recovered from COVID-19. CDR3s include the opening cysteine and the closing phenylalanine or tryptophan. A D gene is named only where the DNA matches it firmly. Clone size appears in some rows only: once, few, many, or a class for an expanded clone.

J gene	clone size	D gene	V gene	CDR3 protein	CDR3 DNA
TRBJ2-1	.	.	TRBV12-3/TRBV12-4	CASSLQGSEQFF	TGTGCCAGCAGTCTTCAGGGGAGTGAGCAGTTCTTC
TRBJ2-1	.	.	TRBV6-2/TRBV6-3	CASSRTSNEQFF	TGTGCCAGCAGTCGAACTAGCAATGAGCAGTTCTTC
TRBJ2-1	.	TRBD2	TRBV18	CASSPVRGAYNEQFF	TGTGCCAGCTCACCCGTGCGGGGGGCGTACAATGAGCAGTTCTTC
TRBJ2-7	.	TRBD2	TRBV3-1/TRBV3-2	CASSQETSGDITYEQYF	TGTGCCAGCAGCCAAGAGACTAGCGGTGATATAACCTACGAGCAGTACTTC
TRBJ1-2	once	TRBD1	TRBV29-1	CSAGQGFIGYTF	TGCAGCGCGGGACAGGGTTTTATCGGCTACACCTTC
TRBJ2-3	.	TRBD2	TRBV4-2	CASSHRGTSLTDTQYF	TGTGCCAGCAGCCACCGCGGGACTAGCTTGACAGATACGCAGTATTTT
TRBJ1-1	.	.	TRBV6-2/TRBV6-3	CASSPGTRAFF	TGTGCCAGCAGCCCCGGGACTAGGGCTTTCTTT
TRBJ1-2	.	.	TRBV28	CASYSVGGGYTF	TGTGCCAGCTACTCCGTTGGGGGCGGCTACACCTTC
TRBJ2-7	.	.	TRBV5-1	CASSLEAKGRLGQYF	TGCGCCAGCAGCTTGGAGGCTAAGGGGCGATTGGGGCAGTACTTC
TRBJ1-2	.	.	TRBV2	CASSLRQDYGYTF	TGTGCCAGCAGTCTGAGACAAGACTATGGCTACACCTTC
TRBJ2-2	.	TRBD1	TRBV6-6	CASNRQGVGTGELFF	TGTGCCAGCAATAGACAGGGGGTAGGGACCGGGGAGCTGTTTTTT
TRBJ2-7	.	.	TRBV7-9	CASSFTSEQYF	TGTGCCAGCAGCTTTACTTCCGAGCAGTACTTC
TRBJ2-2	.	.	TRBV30	CAWSPVTGRKKAGELFF	TGTGCCTGGAGTCCTGTGACTGGCAGAAAAAAAGCCGGGGAGCTGTTTTTT
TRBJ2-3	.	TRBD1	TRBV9	CASSERHRGHGTDTQYF	TGTGCCAGCAGCGAGAGACACAGGGGGCATGGCACAGATACGCAGTATTTT
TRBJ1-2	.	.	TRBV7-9	CASSSPVEHTLYGYTF	TGTGCCAGCAGCTCCCCGGTGGAGCATACACTTTATGGCTACACCTTC
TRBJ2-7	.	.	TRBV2	CASSLRQGGSYEQYF	TGTGCCAGCAGTCTCAGACAGGGAGGATCCTACGAGCAGTACTTC
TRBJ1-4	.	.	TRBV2	CASSEARGEGNEKLFF	TGTGCCAGCAGTGAAGCACGGGGAGAGGGTAATGAAAAACTGTTTTTT
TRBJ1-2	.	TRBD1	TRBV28	CASSLRDRGRSPVYGYTF	TGTGCCAGCAGTCTCCGGGACAGGGGGCGCAGCCCCGTTTATGGCTACACCTTC
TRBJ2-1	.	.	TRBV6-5	CASSLGDSSYNEQFF	TGTGCCAGCAGTTTAGGGGACTCTTCCTACAATGAGCAGTTCTTC
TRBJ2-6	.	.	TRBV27	CASRGGPGANVLTF	TGTGCCAGCAGGGGGGGGCCAGGGGCCAACGTCCTGACTTTC
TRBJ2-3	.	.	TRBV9	CASSVGWGEPDTQYF	TGTGCCAGCAGCGTAGGGTGGGGGGAGCCAGATACGCAGTATTTT
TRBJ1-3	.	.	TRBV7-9	CASSFDEDTIYF	TGTGCCAGCAGCTTTGACGAGGACACCATATATTTT
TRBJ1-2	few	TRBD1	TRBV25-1	CASSGGTAYGYTF	TGTGCCAGCAGTGGAGGGACAGCCTATGGCTACACCTTC
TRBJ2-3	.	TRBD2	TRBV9	CASSGLAGGPNTDTQYF	TGTGCCAGCAGCGGGCTAGCGGGGGGGCCAAACACAGATACGCAGTATTTT
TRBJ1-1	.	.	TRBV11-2	CASSLETGVTEAFF	TGTGCCAGCAGCTTAGAGACCGGGGTCACTGAAGCTTTCTTT
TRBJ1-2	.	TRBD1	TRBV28	CASSLPPSGGPNYGYTF	TGTGCCAGCAGTTTACCTCCGTCAGGGGGTCCAAACTATGGCTACACCTTC
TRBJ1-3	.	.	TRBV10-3	CAISEAEGNTIYF	TGTGCCATCAGTGAGGCCGAGGGAAACACCATATATTTT
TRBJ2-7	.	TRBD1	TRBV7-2	CASSRDRGVYEAYF	TGTGCCAGCAGTCGGGACAGGGGGGTTTACGAAGCGTACTTC
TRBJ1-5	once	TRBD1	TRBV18	CASSPEGQGGQPQHF	TGTGCCAGCTCACCAGAAGGACAGGGCGGACAGCCCCAGCATTTT
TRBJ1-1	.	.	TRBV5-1	CASSLLGGLDTEAFF	TGCGCCAGCAGCTTGCTGGGGGGGCTGGACACTGAAGCTTTCTTT
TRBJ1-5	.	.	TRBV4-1	CASSQAGNQPQHF	TGCGCCAGCAGCCAAGCAGGGAATCAGCCCCAGCATTTT
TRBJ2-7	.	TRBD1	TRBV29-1	CSVATDRVSYEQYF	TGCAGCGTTGCGACGGACAGGGTCTCCTACGAGCAGTACTTC
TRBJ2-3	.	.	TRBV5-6	CASSLGGRSTDTQYF	TGTGCCAGCAGCTTGGGCGGAAGAAGCACAGATACGCAGTATTTT
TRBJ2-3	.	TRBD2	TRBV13	CASRGGVSTDTQYF	TGTGCCAGCAGGGGGGGGGTCTCCACAGATACGCAGTATTTT
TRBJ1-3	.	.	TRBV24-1	CATSDFGGHTIYF	TGTGCCACCAGTGATTTCGGGGGGCACACCATATATTTT
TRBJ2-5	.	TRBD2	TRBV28	CASGGLAGGLTETQYF	TGTGCCAGCGGTGGACTAGCGGGGGGGCTGACCGAGACCCAGTACTTC
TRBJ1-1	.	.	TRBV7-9	CASSPQRVMNTEAFF	TGTGCCAGCAGCCCCCAACGGGTCATGAACACTGAAGCTTTCTTT
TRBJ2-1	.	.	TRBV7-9	CASLSGSSYNEQFF	TGTGCCAGCCTATCCGGGTCCTCTTACAATGAGCAGTTCTTC
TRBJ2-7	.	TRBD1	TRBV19	CASSFSGGSYEQYF	TGTGCCAGTAGTTTCTCAGGGGGCTCCTACGAGCAGTACTTC
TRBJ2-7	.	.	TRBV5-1	CASSLVGLGLGEQYF	TGCGCCAGCAGCTTGGTGGGGTTGGGGCTAGGAGAGCAGTACTTC
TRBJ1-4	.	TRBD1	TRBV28	CASSFSDRVNEKLFF	TGTGCCAGCAGTTTCTCGGACAGGGTAAATGAAAAACTGTTTTTT
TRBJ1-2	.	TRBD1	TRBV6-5	CASSKITGVGSGYTF	TGTGCCAGCAGTAAGATCACAGGGGTTGGAAGTGGCTACACCTTC
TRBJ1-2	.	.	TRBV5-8	CASSSPYLQANYGYTF	TGTGCCAGCAGCTCTCCCTACTTACAGGCAAACTATGGCTACACCTTC
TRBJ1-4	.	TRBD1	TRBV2	CAIRPGQGMGEKLFF	TGTGCCATCCGACCGGGACAGGGGATGGGGGAAAAACTGTTTTTT
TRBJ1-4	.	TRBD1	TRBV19	CATRDRGRRTNEKLFF	TGTGCCACCCGGGACAGGGGGCGCCGGACTAATGAAAAACTGTTTTTT
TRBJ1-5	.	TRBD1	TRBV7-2	CASSLSRGNQPQHF	TGTGCCAGCAGCTTATCCAGGGGGAATCAGCCCCAGCATTTT
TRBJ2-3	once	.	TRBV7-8	CASSFLAARGGDTQYF	TGTGCCAGCAGCTTTCTAGCGGCTCGAGGGGGAGATACGCAGTATTTT
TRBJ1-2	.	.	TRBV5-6	CASGGGGGYGYTF	TGTGCCAGCGGAGGAGGTGGAGGCTATGGCTACACCTTC
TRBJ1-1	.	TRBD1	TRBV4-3	CASSQGTGGSVGTEAFF	TGCGCCAGCAGCCAAGGGACAGGGGGCTCGGTGGGGACTGAAGCTTTCTTT
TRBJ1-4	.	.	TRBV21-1	CASSTDQTGAHEKLFF	TGTGCCAGCAGCACCGACCAGACAGGGGCCCATGAAAAACTGTTTTTT
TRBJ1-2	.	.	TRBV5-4	CASSLEAGKRGYTF	TGTGCCAGCAGCTTGGAGGCAGGGAAAAGAGGCTACACCTTC
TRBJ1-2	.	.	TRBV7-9	CASSQSQSGYGYTF	TGTGCCAGCAGTCAGAGCCAGAGCGGGTATGGCTACACCTTC
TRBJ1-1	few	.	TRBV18	CASSPLVGGNTEAFF	TGTGCCAGCTCACCACTTGTCGGGGGGAACACTGAAGCTTTCTTT
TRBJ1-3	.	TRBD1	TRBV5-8	CASSLRTGLNGNTIYF	TGTGCCAGCAGCTTACGGACAGGGTTAAACGGAAACACCATATATTTT
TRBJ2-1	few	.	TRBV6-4	CASSEDSSSYNEQFF	TGTGCCAGCAGTGAAGACAGCAGCTCCTACAATGAGCAGTTCTTC
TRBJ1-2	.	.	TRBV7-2	CASSLMGRDGYTF	TGTGCCAGCAGCTTAATGGGTCGGGATGGCTACACCTTC
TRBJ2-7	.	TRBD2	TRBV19	CASSTLAGISYEQYF	TGTGCCAGTAGTACCTTAGCGGGGATCTCCTACGAGCAGTACTTC